The 14 T cell receptor beta chains given below trace back to one sample, sequenced in a study of identical twins. TCRdb itself ran the 5' RACE reads through MiXCR, one entry per CDR3 protein. The sample lists a few hundred thousand distinct CDR3 sequences, roughly 9.9% seen once, with 2.5% to 3.5% in the top ten. These sequences were also reported in another study, on yellow fever vaccine responses in identical twins.

Material: PBMCs. The receptors stem from a young woman in good health.

This clonotype was counted only a few times. The chain links TRBV27 to TRBJ2-1, with D perhaps TRBD1 (5 bases). This CDR3 region has 14 residues. Per germline, CDR1 MNHEY and CDR2 SMNVEV (reference sequence). V dropped 4 bases and J dropped 2 bases, with 9 bases sitting between them. DNA of the CDR3: TGTGCCAGCAGTTGGGCAGGGCCCTACAATGAGCAGTTCTTC. Encoded protein: CASSWAGPYNEQFF.

In its sample, this clonotype was seen many times. The chain uses TRBV7-3 and TRBJ2-1; 8 bases are a match to TRBD2. V shed 7 bases, J shed 9 bases, and the junction held 8 bases outside the gene matches. This CDR3 region has 13 residues. Germline CDR1 is SGHTA and CDR2 is FQGTGA. As DNA, the CDR3 is TGTGCCAGCACCCTGGGACTAGGGACTGAGCAGTTCTTC. The encoded protein is CASTLGLGTEQFF.

Only a few counts were recorded for this clonotype. This chain connects TRBV3-1 to TRBJ2-5; 12 positions agree with TRBD2. This CDR3 contains 17 residues. Germline V gene sequence: CDR1 LGHDT, CDR2 YNNKEL (reference sequence). V shed 0 bases and J 4 bases; nucleotides not matched to a gene: 6. The CDR3, as DNA: TGTGCCAGCAGCCAAGATCCCCTAGCGGGAGGGCCAGAGACCCAGTACTTC. Its protein product is CASSQDPLAGGPETQYF.

This clonotype was observed a few times. This chain joins TRBV19 and TRBJ2-7; D is possibly TRBD1 (5 bases). The CDR3 has 13 amino acids. The V and J ends lost 5 bases and 2 bases respectively, with 10 bases between them. The V gene's germline CDR1 is LNHDA and CDR2 SQIVND (reference sequence). The DNA of the CDR3 is TGTGCCAGTAGTGTCCGACAGCCCTACGAGCAGTACTTC. This translates into CASSVRQPYEQYF.

Ten or more counts support this clonotype. The V and J genes are TRBV4-1 and TRBJ2-2, with D unresolved. Trimming cost V 5 bases and J 0 bases, with 13 bases left between them. Germline values: CDR1 MGHRA, CDR2 YSYEKL. The CDR3 covers 16 residues. The CDR3 coding sequence is TGCGCCAGCAGCGCCGATTCGGACGCGAACACCGGGGAGCTGTTTTTT. Translation gives CASSADSDANTGELFF.

The V and J genes are TRBV9 and TRBJ2-7, with TRBD2 matching 10 bases. The CDR3 runs 15 residues. The ends lost 2 bases at V and 3 bases at J; junction bases unmatched: 5. Germline loops: CDR1 SGDLS, CDR2 YYNGEE. The CDR3 spells CASSVQASGGYEQYF. CDR3 sequence (DNA): TGTGCCAGCAGCGTTCAGGCTAGCGGGGGCTACGAGCAGTACTTC.

The V call is TRBV20-1, the J call TRBJ2-5; TRBD1 agrees at 11 bases. The germline CDR1 and CDR2 sequences are DFQATT and SNEGSKA (reference sequence). This CDR3 region has 15 residues. The J segment lost 1 base and the V segment lost 3 bases, leaving 4 bases of the junction unmatched. This chain's CDR3 is CSASKGTGGQETQYF. In DNA, the CDR3 is TGCAGTGCTAGTAAGGGGACAGGGGGCCAAGAGACCCAGTACTTC.

This clonotype was seen ten or more times. The chain uses TRBV12-3 or TRBV12-4 and TRBJ2-5; D is uncertain. This CDR3 has 12 residues. V was clipped by 0 bases and J by 4 bases, with 3 bases between them. The DNA for the CDR3 is TGTGCCAGCAGTTTAGCGCGAGAGACCCAGTACTTC. It is translated as CASSLARETQYF.

This clonotype was observed many times. The chain combines TRBV20-1 with TRBJ2-2; TRBD1 might be the D (5 bases). The length of the CDR3 is 16 residues. The germline V and J ends were trimmed by 0 bases and 6 bases, with 17 bases remaining between them. Per germline, CDR1 DFQATT and CDR2 SNEGSKA (reference sequence). The CDR3 protein is CSARDFRQGSSGELFF. CDR3 DNA: TGCAGTGCTAGAGATTTTCGGCAGGGATCTTCCGGGGAGCTGTTTTTT.

The V call is TRBV6-1, the J call TRBJ2-4; no clear D gene. Germline loops: CDR1 MNHNS, CDR2 SASEGT. The CDR3 runs 15 residues. With 3 bases removed from V and 0 bases from J, the gap between germline ends came to 9 bases. The CDR3, as DNA: TGTGCCAGCAGTGAGTTAGTAGGAGCCAAAAACATTCAGTACTTC. As protein: CASSELVGAKNIQYF.

This clonotype was found a few times. The V and J genes are TRBV5-6 and TRBJ2-3, with 11 bases matching TRBD2. CDR3 length: 16 residues. Losses at the gene ends were 4 bases for V and 6 bases for J; bases not matched to a gene: 10. Per the germline V gene, CDR1 is SGHDT and CDR2 is YYEEEE. Written as DNA, the CDR3 is TGTGCCAGCAGCGCCCCGGGACTAGCGGATCATGATACGCAGTATTTT. Protein sequence: CASSAPGLADHDTQYF.

This clonotype was counted only a few times. V is TRBV7-2 and J is TRBJ2-1; tentatively, D is TRBD1 or TRBD2 (5 bases each). Germline lookup yields CDR1 SGHTA and CDR2 FQGNSA. The CDR3 runs 15 residues. The ends were cut back, 1 base at V and 5 bases at J, with 12 bases in the middle. CDR3 in DNA: TGTGCCAGCAGCTTAGGTGGGACGAACAACAATGAGCAGTTCTTC. Amino acids: CASSLGGTNNNEQFF.

A note on this clonotype: A clone one base away is much larger, so this may be a read error. V and J are TRBV9 and TRBJ2-1, with 7 bases fitting TRBD2. Germline lookup yields CDR1 SGDLS and CDR2 YYNGEE. The CDR3 has 15 amino acids. CDR3: CVSSVRAGGYNEQFF. The DNA of the CDR3 is TGTGTCAGCAGCGTGCGGGCCGGGGGGTACAATGAGCAGTTCTTC.

In its sample, this clonotype was seen many times. The V call is TRBV12-3 or TRBV12-4, the J call TRBJ2-7; TRBD1 aligns across 11 bases. This CDR3 spans 15 amino acids. The junction had 2 bases not matched to a gene; V was cut back by 3 bases and J by 1 base. The CDR3 spells CASSFGTGGSYEQYF. CDR3 DNA sequence: TGTGCCAGCAGTTTCGGGACAGGGGGATCCTACGAGCAGTACTTC.